This TCR beta chain was recovered during a study of blood T cell repertoires in COVID-19. Study background: Donors in the United States, Italy and Spain gave samples during acute or convalescent COVID-19. T cells, B-cell-depleted T cells, or PBMCs supplied cDNA or gDNA.

Per the original methods: Scientists estimated how many nucleated cells there were by amplifying reference gene primers. Some clones are missing from TCRdb's copy, which holds only in-frame ones; the method was immunoSEQ multiplex PCR. The D gene and trimming were derived from the DNA, and the V and J assignments and clone size from that table. The sample gives fewer than 100,000 clones, approximately 80% of which show up once; 10% is in the top ten. Per germline, CDR1 SEHNR and CDR2 FQNEAQ (reference sequence). This CDR3 comprises 14 residues. V gave up 2 bases and J gave up 4 bases, with 11 bases separating them.

The chain has TRBV7-9 and TRBJ1-2; possibly TRBD1 for D (5 bases). The source of this sequence is a woman in her seventies with acute or convalescent COVID-19. The sequenced sample consisted of peripheral blood. The CDR3 sequence is CASSLPTEPYGYTF. The CDR3 bases are TGTGCCAGCAGCTTACCGACAGAGCCCTATGGCTACACCTTC. Filled out from reference TRBV7-9 and TRBJ1-2, the complete variable domain reads DTGVSQNPRHKITKRGQNVTFRCDPISEHNRLYWYRQTLGQGPEFLTYFQNEAQLEKSRLLSDRFSAERPKGSFSTLEIQRTEQGDSAMYLCASSLPTEPYGYTFGSGTRLTVV.